This TCR beta chain was recovered during a study of blood T cell repertoires in COVID-19. On the study more broadly: Both acute and convalescent COVID-19 samples were obtained from the United States, Italy and Spain. Sources were T cells, B-cell-depleted T cells, or PBMCs; the material itself was cDNA or gDNA.

Germline V gives CDR1 LGHNA, CDR2 YNFKEQ. The CDR3 contains 22 residues. V lost 2 bases and J lost 4, with 34 bases in between. Participant ages covered 18 to 89 years across 25 or so US areas. Original processing notes: Amplifying reference gene primers gave estimates of nucleated cell counts. Repertoires were generated with immunoSEQ multiplex PCR, while TCRdb's copy carries only in-frame clones and drops some. V and J calls and clone size come straight from that table; D and trimming were deduced from the DNA. The sample consists of some 130,000 clones, around 73% of them appearing once. This clone showed up just once.

This clonotype was sampled from a woman in her forties or fifties who had recovered from COVID-19. The rearrangement links TRBV4-2 to TRBJ2-3; the D gene is possibly TRBD1 (8 bases). Sequencing was carried out using PBMCs or T cells enriched from blood (not recorded which). CDR3 protein: CASSQSPSGGGRRRGRSDTQYF. The CDR3 DNA follows: TGTGCCAGCAGCCAAAGTCCCTCAGGGGGCGGGAGACGGAGGGGCAGGTCAGATACGCAGTATTTT.